The sequence of this TCR beta chain was determined in a study of beta chain features in type 1 diabetes. Study overall: Patients were similar to healthy donors in age and gender (as well as in cell yields). Findings of the study overall: A moderate, significant TCRB CDR3 shortening appeared in type 1 diabetes across four CD4+ subsets. Within the patient group, naive, central memory and Treg TCRB repertoires appeared more similar to each other than within healthy donors. A possible short-template PCR bias applies equally to patients and controls.

V trimming: 6 bases; J trimming: 3 bases; junction bases outside the gene matches: 7. CDR1 LNHDA and CDR2 SQIVND come from the germline V gene (reference sequence). The CDR3 loop spans 16 amino acids. Based on CD45RO/CCR7/CD25/CD127/CD95/CD27, CD4+ regulatory, stem cell-like memory, naive and central memory cells were sorted. Reverse transcription of all isolated RNA meant that expressed TCRB transcripts were sequenced. The assay was immunoSEQ multiplex PCR, and TCRdb's table has in-frame clones only and misses some. The table records approximately 150,000 clones, 10% to 15% of them present only once. As to this clone: The antigen is not known.

The sequence was collected from a man aged 18 to 35 with type 1 diabetes. Sample: central memory CD4+ T cells from blood. The genes are TRBV19 and TRBJ2-1, with 11 bases fitting TRBD2. The CDR3 region is CASRDGTSGIYNEQFF. The CDR3 coding sequence is TGTGCCAGTAGGGACGGGACTAGCGGTATCTACAATGAGCAGTTCTTC.